This is a list of T cell receptor beta chains from one sample in a study of regulatory T cells in long-lasting Graves disease. TCRdb itself ran the multiplex PCR reads through MiXCR, one entry per CDR3 protein. This table holds 310,000 or so distinct CDR3 sequences, about 20% found once. The sequencing used peripheral blood mononuclear cells (PBMCs), collected when the disease was refractory, from a patient treated with antithyroid drugs. These receptors all come from a female donor with Graves disease. CDR3s include the opening cysteine and the closing phenylalanine or tryptophan. Each record gives: D gene, V gene, J gene, clone size, CDR3 protein, CDR3 DNA. A D gene is named only where the DNA matches it firmly. Not every row has a clone size; where given, it reads once, few, many or a size class.

TRBD1	TRBV11-2	TRBJ2-6	NA	CASSRDRGALSGANVLTF	TGTGCCAGCAGCCGGGACAGGGGTGCCCTCTCTGGGGCCAACGTCCTGACTTTC
NA	TRBV7-2	TRBJ1-5	few	CASSSTLGAPQHF	TGTGCCAGCAGCTCAACCTTAGGGGCGCCCCAGCATTTT
NA	TRBV2	TRBJ1-2	many	CASSLGQAKGYTF	TGTGCCAGCAGCCTAGGGCAGGCCAAAGGCTACACCTTC
NA	TRBV3-1	TRBJ1-6	few	CASSQEGSYNSPLHF	TGTGCCAGCAGCCAAGAGGGCTCCTATAATTCACCCCTCCACTTT
NA	TRBV6-2/TRBV6-3	TRBJ2-5	many	CASSQGVRPSQETQYF	TGTGCCAGCAGTCAAGGGGTGCGCCCCAGCCAAGAGACCCAGTACTTC
TRBD2	TRBV13	TRBJ2-5	NA	CASAAGGAQETQYF	TGTGCCAGCGCAGCCGGGGGGGCCCAAGAGACCCAGTACTTC
TRBD1	TRBV10-3	TRBJ1-5	NA	CAISTGGTQPQHF	TGTGCCATCAGCACAGGGGGCACTCAGCCCCAGCATTTT
NA	TRBV5-1	TRBJ2-5	few	CASSYAPEETQYF	TGCGCCAGCAGCTACGCACCTGAGGAGACCCAGTACTTC
NA	TRBV27	TRBJ1-1	many	CASSLFGAGNTEAFF	TGTGCCAGCAGTTTATTCGGGGCAGGGAACACTGAAGCTTTCTTT
NA	TRBV3-1	TRBJ2-2	few	CASSPKRSAGELFF	TGTGCCAGCAGCCCGAAGAGGAGCGCCGGGGAGCTGTTTTTT
TRBD1	TRBV12-3/TRBV12-4	TRBJ2-5	many	CASSFLGGSRETQYF	TGTGCCAGCAGTTTTTTAGGGGGCTCGCGAGAGACCCAGTACTTC
NA	TRBV4-2	TRBJ1-4	NA	CASSPDGEGPDEKLFF	TGTGCCAGCAGCCCCGATGGGGAGGGGCCAGATGAAAAACTGTTTTTT
NA	TRBV2	TRBJ2-6	NA	CATGSAGANVLTF	TGTGCCACCGGGTCAGCGGGGGCCAACGTCCTGACTTTC
TRBD1	TRBV11-2	TRBJ2-1	few	CASSFRTGGSSEQFF	TGTGCCAGCAGCTTCAGGACAGGGGGCTCAAGTGAGCAGTTCTTC
NA	TRBV7-2	TRBJ1-5	many	CASSLTTGLNQPQHF	TGTGCCAGCAGCTTAACTACAGGGCTCAATCAGCCCCAGCATTTT
NA	TRBV5-1	TRBJ2-7	NA	CASSLASGVGEQYF	TGCGCCAGCAGCTTGGCCTCAGGGGTAGGCGAGCAGTACTTC
NA	TRBV7-9	TRBJ2-7	NA	CASSSPRDSSYEQYF	TGTGCCAGCAGCTCACCCCGGGACTCATCCTACGAGCAGTACTTC
TRBD1	TRBV27	TRBJ1-5	many	CASSSQGRGWPQHF	TGTGCCAGCAGTTCACAGGGGAGAGGGTGGCCCCAGCATTTT
NA	TRBV6-2/TRBV6-3	TRBJ1-1	NA	CASISERVGTEAFF	TGTGCCAGTATTTCTGAACGGGTGGGCACTGAAGCTTTCTTT
TRBD2	TRBV28	TRBJ2-1	NA	CASSGLAGSCEQFF	TGTGCCAGCAGTGGACTAGCGGGATCTTGTGAGCAGTTCTTC
TRBD1	TRBV29-1	TRBJ1-2	many	CSAVRTGGVGYTF	TGCAGCGCCGTCCGGACAGGGGGAGTTGGCTACACCTTC
NA	TRBV5-1	TRBJ1-2	NA	CASSQDRGSYGYTF	TGCGCCAGCAGCCAAGATCGGGGGAGCTATGGCTACACCTTC
NA	TRBV6-1	TRBJ1-2	many	CASSVRRGNYGYTF	TGTGCCAGCAGTGTTAGGCGGGGAAACTATGGCTACACCTTC
NA	TRBV11-2	TRBJ2-7	many	CASSGREDYEQYF	TGTGCCAGCAGTGGACGTGAGGATTACGAGCAGTACTTC
TRBD2	TRBV2	TRBJ2-5	NA	CASTPLYGGSETQYF	TGTGCCAGCACGCCCCTCTACGGGGGGTCGGAGACCCAGTACTTC
NA	TRBV7-9	TRBJ1-1	many	CASTDGKNTEAFF	TGTGCCAGCACCGACGGGAAGAACACTGAAGCTTTCTTT
NA	TRBV10-3	TRBJ1-2	many	CAISAAGDYGYTF	TGTGCCATCAGTGCGGCAGGGGACTATGGCTACACCTTC
NA	TRBV3-1	TRBJ1-2	many	CASSQALQGSYGYTF	TGTGCCAGCAGCCAAGCCCTTCAGGGTTCCTATGGCTACACCTTC
NA	TRBV12-3/TRBV12-4	TRBJ1-1	many	CASRRALGSEAFF	TGTGCCAGCAGACGGGCCTTAGGTTCTGAAGCTTTCTTT
NA	TRBV7-9	TRBJ2-1	NA	CASSLALGSSYNEQFF	TGTGCCAGCAGCTTAGCGCTCGGGAGCTCCTACAATGAGCAGTTCTTC